Included here is one T cell receptor (beta chain) sequence, with context. Between the trimmed V and J ends, which lost 2 bases and 7 bases, there was a span of 12 bases. Germline CDR1 reads MNHEY; CDR2 reads SVGEGT. This CDR3 has 15 amino acids. Assay used: immunoSEQ multiplex PCR; TCRdb lists only in-frame clones, some missing. The sample holds some 120,000 clones, about 95% seen once. The data were obtained in a study of control samples from healthy donors and cancer patients. This TCR was sampled from a man aged 25 to 40 in good health. This chain connects TRBV6-2 or TRBV6-3 to TRBJ1-6; TRBD1 might be the D (6 bases). Sequences were obtained from blood. CDR3 coding DNA: TGTGCCAGCAGTTACGGGACACGGCCGAATTCACCCCTCCACTTT. Translated: CASSYGTRPNSPLHF.